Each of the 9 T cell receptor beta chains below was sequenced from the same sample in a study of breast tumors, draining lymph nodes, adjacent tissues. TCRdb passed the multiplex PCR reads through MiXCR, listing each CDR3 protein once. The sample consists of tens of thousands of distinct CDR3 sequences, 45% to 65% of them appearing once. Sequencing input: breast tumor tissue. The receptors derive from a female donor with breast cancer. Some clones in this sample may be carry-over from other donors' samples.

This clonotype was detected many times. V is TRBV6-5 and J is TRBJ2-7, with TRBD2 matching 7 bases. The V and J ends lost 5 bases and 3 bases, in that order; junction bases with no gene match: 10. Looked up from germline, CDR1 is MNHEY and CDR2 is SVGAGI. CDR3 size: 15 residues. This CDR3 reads CASSHMAGRVYEQYF. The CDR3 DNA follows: TGTGCCAGCAGTCACATGGCGGGGAGGGTCTACGAGCAGTACTTC.

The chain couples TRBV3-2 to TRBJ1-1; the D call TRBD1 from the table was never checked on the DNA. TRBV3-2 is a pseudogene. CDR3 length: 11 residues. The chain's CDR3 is CASSRGTEAFF. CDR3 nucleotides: TGTGCCAGCAGCCGGGGGACTGAAGCTTTCTTT.

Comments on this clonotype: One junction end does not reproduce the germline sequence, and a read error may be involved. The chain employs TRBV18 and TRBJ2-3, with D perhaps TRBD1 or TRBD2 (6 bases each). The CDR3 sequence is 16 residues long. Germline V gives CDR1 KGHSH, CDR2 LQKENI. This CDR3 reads CASPPVANGGRDTQYF. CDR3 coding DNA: TGTGCCAGCCCACCAGTGGCTAACGGGGGCAGAGATACGCAGTATTTT.

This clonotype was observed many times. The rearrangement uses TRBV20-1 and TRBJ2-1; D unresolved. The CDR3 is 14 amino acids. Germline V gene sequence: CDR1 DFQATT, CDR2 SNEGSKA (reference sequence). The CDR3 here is CSLPGRQKRNEQFF. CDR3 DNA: TGCAGCCTCCCTGGGCGGCAGAAACGGAATGAGCAGTTCTTC.

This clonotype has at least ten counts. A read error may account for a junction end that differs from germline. The CDR3: CASSKELDSEQFF. CDR3 bases: TGTGCCAGCAGCAAAGAGCTTGACAGCGAGCAGTTCTTC. The chain links TRBV14 to TRBJ2-1; TRBD1 might be the D (5 bases). The CDR3 is 13 residues long. Per germline, CDR1 SGHDN and CDR2 FVKESK.

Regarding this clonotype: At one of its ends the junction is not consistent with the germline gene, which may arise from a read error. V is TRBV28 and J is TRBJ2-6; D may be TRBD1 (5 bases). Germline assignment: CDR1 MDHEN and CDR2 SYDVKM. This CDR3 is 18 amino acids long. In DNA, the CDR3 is TGTGCCAGCAGTTCGTTTCAATTCCGAGAGTCTGGGGCCAACGTCCTGGCTTTC. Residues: CASSSFQFRESGANVLAF.

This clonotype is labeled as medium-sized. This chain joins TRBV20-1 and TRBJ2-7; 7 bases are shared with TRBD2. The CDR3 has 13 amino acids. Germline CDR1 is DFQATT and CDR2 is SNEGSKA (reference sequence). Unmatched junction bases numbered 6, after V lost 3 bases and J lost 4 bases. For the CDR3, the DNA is TGCAGTGCTAGGCGGGAGAGCCCTTACGAGCAGTACTTC. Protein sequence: CSARRESPYEQYF.

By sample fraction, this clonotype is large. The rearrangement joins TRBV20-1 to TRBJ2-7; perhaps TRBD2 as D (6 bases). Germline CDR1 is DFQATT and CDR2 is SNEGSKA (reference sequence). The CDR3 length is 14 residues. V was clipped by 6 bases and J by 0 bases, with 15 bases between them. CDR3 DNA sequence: TGCAGTGCCATGACGGGGGAGAGCTCCTACGAGCAGTACTTC. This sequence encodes CSAMTGESSYEQYF.

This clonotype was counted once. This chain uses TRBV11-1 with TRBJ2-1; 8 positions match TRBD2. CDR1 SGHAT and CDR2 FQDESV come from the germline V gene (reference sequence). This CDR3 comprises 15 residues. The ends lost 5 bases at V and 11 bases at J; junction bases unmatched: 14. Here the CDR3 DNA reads TGTGCCAGCAGCCAAGAGCGGGGGTCCTACGATCAGCAGTTCTTC. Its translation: CASSQERGSYDQQFF. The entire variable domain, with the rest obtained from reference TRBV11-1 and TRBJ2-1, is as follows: EAEVAQSPRYKITEKSQAVAFWCDPISGHATLYWYRQILGQGPELLVQFQDESVVDDSQLPKDRFSAERLKGVDSTLKIQPAELGDSAMYLCASSQERGSYDQQFFGPGTRLTVL.